This T cell receptor beta chain was documented in a study of control samples from healthy donors and cancer patients (dated by TCRdb to the early 2020s). The library was built by means of the immunoSEQ multiplex PCR assay. What TCRdb holds here is the immuneACCESS table cut down to in-frame rearrangements. Part of the clones is not present; checked against another copy, under half of the missing clones reflect an unresolved V gene, and the others are unexplained. This sample holds over 150,000 clones; 90% were observed only once. 1.1% to 1.5% of the sample comes from the top ten. CDR1 SGHTA and CDR2 FQGNSA were looked up in the germline V gene. Unmatched junction bases come to 7, with V trimmed by 2 bases and J by 4 bases. There are 16 amino acids in the CDR3, from cysteine to phenylalanine inclusive. Only the CDR3 portion is preserved as DNA: 48 bases, with reading frame beginning at the first base.

With regard to this clone: Its antigen remains undetermined. The record has no base qualities; no much larger clone is one base away.

In this chain, TRBV7-2 is recombined with TRBJ1-2; a stretch of 10 junction bases matches TRBD1. The source is a woman in her fifties or sixties in good health. The material sequenced was blood. The nucleotides read TGTGCCAGCAGCTTACCGACAGGGGGCGCCTCCTATGGCTACACCTTC. It translates to CASSLPTGGASYGYTF.